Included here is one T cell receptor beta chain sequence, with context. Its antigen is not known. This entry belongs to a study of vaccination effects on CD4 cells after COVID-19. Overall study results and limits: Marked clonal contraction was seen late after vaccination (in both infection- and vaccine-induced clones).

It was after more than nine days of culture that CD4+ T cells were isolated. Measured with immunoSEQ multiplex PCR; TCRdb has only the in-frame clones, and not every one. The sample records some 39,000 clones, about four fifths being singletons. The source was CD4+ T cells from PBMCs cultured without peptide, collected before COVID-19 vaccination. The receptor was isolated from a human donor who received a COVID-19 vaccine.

The CDR3 bases are TGTGCCAGCAGAGAGGGACAGTTCCTGCCCCAGCATTTT. This encodes CASREGQFLPQHF. The V gene is TRBV6-5, the J gene TRBJ1-5; 7 nucleotides align to TRBD1. J gave up 9 bases and V 6 bases, and 8 bases lay outside the gene matches. The CDR3 spans 13 residues. Germline CDR1 is MNHEY and CDR2 is SVGAGI.